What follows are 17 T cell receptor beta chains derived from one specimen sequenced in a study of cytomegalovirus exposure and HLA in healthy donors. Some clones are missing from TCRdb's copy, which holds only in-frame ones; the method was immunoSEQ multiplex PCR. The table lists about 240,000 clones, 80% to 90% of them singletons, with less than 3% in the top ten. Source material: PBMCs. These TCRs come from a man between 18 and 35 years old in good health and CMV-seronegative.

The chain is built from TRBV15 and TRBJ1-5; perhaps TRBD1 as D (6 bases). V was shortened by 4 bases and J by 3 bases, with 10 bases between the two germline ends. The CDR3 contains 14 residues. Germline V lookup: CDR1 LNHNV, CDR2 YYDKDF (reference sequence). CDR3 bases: TGTGCCACCAGCACCAGACAGGCCAATCAGCCCCAGCATTTT. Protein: CATSTRQANQPQHF.

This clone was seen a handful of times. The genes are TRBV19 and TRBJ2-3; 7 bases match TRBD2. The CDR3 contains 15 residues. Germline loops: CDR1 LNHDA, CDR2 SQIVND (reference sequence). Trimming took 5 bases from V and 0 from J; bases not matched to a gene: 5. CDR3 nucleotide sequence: TGTGCCAGTAGTCCGCTAGCGGTGAGCACAGATACGCAGTATTTT. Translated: CASSPLAVSTDTQYF. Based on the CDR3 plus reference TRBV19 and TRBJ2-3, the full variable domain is DGGITQSPKYLFRKEGQNVTLSCEQNLNHDAMYWYRQDPGQGLRLIYYSQIVNDFQKGDIAEGYSVSREKKESFPLTVTSAQKNPTAFYLCASSPLAVSTDTQYFGPGTRLTVL.

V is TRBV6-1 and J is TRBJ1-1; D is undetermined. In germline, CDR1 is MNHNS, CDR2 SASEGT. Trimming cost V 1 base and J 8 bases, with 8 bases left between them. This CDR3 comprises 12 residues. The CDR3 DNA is TGTGCCAGCAGTGAAGTCGGCAGGGAAGCTTTCTTT. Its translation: CASSEVGREAFF.

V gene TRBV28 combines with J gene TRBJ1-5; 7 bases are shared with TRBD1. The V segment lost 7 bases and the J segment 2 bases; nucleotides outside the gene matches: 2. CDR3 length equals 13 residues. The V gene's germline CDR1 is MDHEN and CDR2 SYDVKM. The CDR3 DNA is TGTGCCAGCATTCAGGGGGGCAATCAGCCCCAGCATTTT. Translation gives CASIQGGNQPQHF.

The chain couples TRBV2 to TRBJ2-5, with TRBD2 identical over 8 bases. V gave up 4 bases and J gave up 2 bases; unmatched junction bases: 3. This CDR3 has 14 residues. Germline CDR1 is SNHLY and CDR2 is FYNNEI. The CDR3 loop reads CASSVLAGQETQYF. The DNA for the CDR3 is TGTGCCAGCAGTGTGCTAGCGGGTCAAGAGACCCAGTACTTC. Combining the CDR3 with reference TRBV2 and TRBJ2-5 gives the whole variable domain EPEVTQTPSHQVTQMGQEVILRCVPISNHLYFYWYRQILGQKVEFLVSFYNNEISEKSEIFDDQFSVERPDGSNFTLKIRSTKLEDSAMYFCASSVLAGQETQYFGPGTRLLVL.

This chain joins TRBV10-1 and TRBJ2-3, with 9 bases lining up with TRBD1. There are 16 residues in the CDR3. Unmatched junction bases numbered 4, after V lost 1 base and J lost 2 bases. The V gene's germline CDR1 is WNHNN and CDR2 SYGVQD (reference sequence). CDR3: CASSELGTGTTDTQYF. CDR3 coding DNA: TGCGCCAGCAGTGAGTTGGGGACAGGGACCACAGATACGCAGTATTTT.

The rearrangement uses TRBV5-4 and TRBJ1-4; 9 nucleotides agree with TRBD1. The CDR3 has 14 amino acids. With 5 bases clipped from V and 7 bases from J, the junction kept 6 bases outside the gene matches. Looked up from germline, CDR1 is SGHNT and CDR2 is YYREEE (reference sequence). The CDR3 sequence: CASSTDRGGEKLFF. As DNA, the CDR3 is TGTGCCAGCAGTACCGACAGGGGGGGTGAAAAACTGTTTTTT. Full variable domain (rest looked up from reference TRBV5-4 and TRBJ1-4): ETGVTQSPTHLIKTRGQQVTLRCSSQSGHNTVSWYQQALGQGPQFIFQYYREEENGRGNFPPRFSGLQFPNYSSELNVNALELDDSALYLCASSTDRGGEKLFFGSGTQLSVL.

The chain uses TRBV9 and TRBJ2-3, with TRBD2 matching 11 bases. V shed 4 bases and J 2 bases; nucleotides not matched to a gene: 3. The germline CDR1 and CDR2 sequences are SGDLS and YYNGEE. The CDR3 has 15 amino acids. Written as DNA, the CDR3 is TGTGCCAGCAGCTTGGGACTAGCGGACACAGATACGCAGTATTTT. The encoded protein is CASSLGLADTDTQYF.

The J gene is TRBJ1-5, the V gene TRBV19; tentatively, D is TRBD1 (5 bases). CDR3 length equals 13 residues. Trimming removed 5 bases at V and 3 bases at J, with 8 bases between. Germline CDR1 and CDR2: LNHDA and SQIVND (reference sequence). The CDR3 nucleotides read TGTGCCAGTAGTGACAGTTACAATCAGCCCCAGCATTTT. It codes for CASSDSYNQPQHF.

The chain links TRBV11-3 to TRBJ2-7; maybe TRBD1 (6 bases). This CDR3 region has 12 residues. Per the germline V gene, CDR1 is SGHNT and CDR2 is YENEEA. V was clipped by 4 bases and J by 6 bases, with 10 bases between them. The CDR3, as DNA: TGTGCCAGCAGCTCCCTAGGGGGCGAGCAGTACTTC. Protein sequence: CASSSLGGEQYF.

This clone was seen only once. CDR3 in amino acids: CASTTGGGFQPQHF. The DNA for the CDR3 is TGTGCCAGCACCACAGGGGGAGGATTTCAGCCCCAGCATTTT. The chain couples TRBV6-1 to TRBJ1-5; 8 bases fit TRBD1. Germline loops: CDR1 MNHNS, CDR2 SASEGT. The CDR3 is made up of 14 amino acids. J lost 6 bases, V lost 7 bases, and 8 bases had no gene match.

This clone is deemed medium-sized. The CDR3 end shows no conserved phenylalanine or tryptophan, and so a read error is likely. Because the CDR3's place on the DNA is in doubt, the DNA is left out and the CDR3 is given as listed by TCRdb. CDR3: CASTPTGL. The chain joins TRBV11-2 to TRBJ2-7; TRBD1 was called by the table and not checked on the DNA. The CDR3 region is 8 residues in length, termini included. Per germline, CDR1 SGHAT and CDR2 FQNNGV.

The CDR3 region has the DNA TGTGCCAGCAGCTTTTGGACAGGGGGCGGCTCCTACGAGCAGTACTTC. Amino acids: CASSFWTGGGSYEQYF. The V call is TRBV7-2, the J call TRBJ2-7; 11 positions match TRBD1. After removal of 3 bases from V and 0 bases from J, the junction contained 4 bases not matched to a gene. The CDR3 has 16 residues. Germline V gene data show CDR1 as SGHTA and CDR2 as FQGNSA. The whole variable domain, filled in from reference TRBV7-2 and TRBJ2-7, reads GAGVSQSPSNKVTEKGKDVELRCDPISGHTALYWYRQSLGQGLEFLIYFQGNSAPDKSGLPSDRFSAERTGGSVSTLTIQRTQQEDSAVYLCASSFWTGGGSYEQYFGPGTRLTVT.

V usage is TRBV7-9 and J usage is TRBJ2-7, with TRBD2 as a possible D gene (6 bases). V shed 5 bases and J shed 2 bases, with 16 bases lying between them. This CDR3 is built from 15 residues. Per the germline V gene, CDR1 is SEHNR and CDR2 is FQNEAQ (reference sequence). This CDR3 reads CASSPPGRGTYEQYF. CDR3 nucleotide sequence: TGTGCCAGCAGCCCCCCGGGCCGGGGGACCTACGAGCAGTACTTC.

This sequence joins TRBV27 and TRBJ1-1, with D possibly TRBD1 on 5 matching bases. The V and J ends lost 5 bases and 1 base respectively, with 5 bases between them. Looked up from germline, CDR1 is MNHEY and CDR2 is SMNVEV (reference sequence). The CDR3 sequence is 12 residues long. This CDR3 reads CASSDRNTEAFF. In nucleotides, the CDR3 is TGTGCCAGCAGTGACAGGAACACTGAAGCTTTCTTT.

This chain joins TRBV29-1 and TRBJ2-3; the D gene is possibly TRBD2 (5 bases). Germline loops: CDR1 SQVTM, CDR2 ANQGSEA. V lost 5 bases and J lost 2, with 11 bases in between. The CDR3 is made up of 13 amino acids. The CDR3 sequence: CSVTRSNTDTQYF. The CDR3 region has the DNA TGCAGCGTTACTAGGTCGAACACAGATACGCAGTATTTT.

CDR3 nucleotides: TGTGCCAGCAGCGTCGCAGGGATAGCTAACTATGGCTACACCTTC. It is translated as CASSVAGIANYGYTF. This chain connects TRBV9 to TRBJ1-2; D perhaps matches TRBD1 (5 bases). The CDR3 loop spans 15 amino acids. V lost 2 bases, J lost 0 bases, and 11 bases lay in between. Germline loops: CDR1 SGDLS, CDR2 YYNGEE.